This T cell receptor beta chain is from a study of PD-1 blockade in classical Hodgkin lymphoma. Study-wide context: Nivolumab was administered to patients intravenously at 3 mg/kg every 2 weeks.

This CDR3 comprises 13 residues. Trimming removed 2 bases at V and 1 base at J, with 6 bases between. Germline assignment: CDR1 MDHEN and CDR2 SYDVKM. TCRdb's copy holds only in-frame clones and misses some; the assay was immunoSEQ multiplex PCR. Seen here are about 23,000 clones, about three quarters observed once, and the top ten hold approximately 15%. Relapse was seen in all patients after autologous stem cell transplantation, and brentuximab vedotin exposure was variable. This sequence originates from a human donor with classical Hodgkin lymphoma. The rearrangement links TRBV28 to TRBJ2-7; no clear D. The sample was peripheral blood mononuclear cells (PBMCs), taken at baseline. The CDR3 loop reads CASSLLPSYEQYF. The DNA of the CDR3 is TGTGCCAGCAGTTTACTGCCGTCCTACGAGCAGTACTTC.